The 24 T cell receptor beta chains given below trace back to one sample, sequenced in a study of shared clonotypes between healthy human individuals. Using immunoSEQ multiplex PCR, the repertoire was profiled, and TCRdb retains in-frame clones only, with some absent. The repertoire holds roughly 1,000,000 clones, with approximately 80% as singletons. Sequenced material: memory CD4+ T cells from PBMCs. Subset: CD45RA-negative fraction. Receptors originate from a man aged 18 to 30 in good health. Some clones in this sample may be carry-over from other donors' samples.

This clone was seen more than once but under ten times. CDR3 nucleotides: TGCGCCAGCAGCCAAGATCTGGGGGCCCAGTACTTC. This codes for CASSQDLGAQYF. The J gene is TRBJ2-5, the V gene TRBV4-3; the D call may be TRBD1 or TRBD2 (5 bases each). This CDR3 spans 12 amino acids. Germline V gene lookup returns CDR1 LGHNA and CDR2 YSLEER. V was pared by 0 bases and J by 9 bases, with 8 bases between.

This chain connects TRBV7-8 to TRBJ2-1; tentatively, D is TRBD1 (7 bases). V lost 1 base, J lost 8 bases, and 18 bases lay in between. This CDR3 has 16 residues. Germline values: CDR1 SGHVS, CDR2 FQNEAQ. This chain's CDR3 is CASSLGGGTEVHEQFF. The CDR3, as DNA: TGTGCCAGCAGCTTAGGGGGCGGGACAGAAGTCCATGAGCAGTTCTTC.

The V and J genes are TRBV25-1 and TRBJ2-5, with TRBD2 identical over 9 bases. Germline V gives CDR1 MGHDK, CDR2 SYGVNS. The V segment lost 0 bases and the J segment 5 bases; nucleotides outside the gene matches: 10. The CDR3 has 17 amino acids. The CDR3 sequence is CASSEYGVAGVGETQYF. The DNA for the CDR3 is TGTGCCAGCAGTGAATATGGGGTAGCGGGAGTAGGGGAGACCCAGTACTTC. Supplemented by reference TRBV25-1 and TRBJ2-5, the full variable domain reads EADIYQTPRYLVIGTGKKITLECSQTMGHDKMYWYQQDPGMELHLIHYSYGVNSTEKGDLSSESTVSRIRTEHFPLTLESARPSHTSQYLCASSEYGVAGVGETQYFGPGTRLLVL.

This chain connects TRBV5-1 to TRBJ2-2; 12 positions agree with TRBD2. CDR3 length equals 18 residues. Germline assignment: CDR1 SGHRS and CDR2 YFSETQ. After removal of 4 bases from V and 5 bases from J, the junction contained 12 bases not matched to a gene. In nucleotides, the CDR3 is TGCGCCAGCAGCGACCTACTAGCGGGAGGTAGGGGAACCGGGGAGCTGTTTTTT. Residues: CASSDLLAGGRGTGELFF. The whole variable domain, remainder taken from reference TRBV5-1 and TRBJ2-2, is KAGVTQTPRYLIKTRGQQVTLSCSPISGHRSVSWYQQTPGQGLQFLFEYFSETQRNKGNFPGRFSGRQFSNSRSEMNVSTLELGDSALYLCASSDLLAGGRGTGELFFGEGSRLTVL.

The gene calls are TRBV28 and TRBJ1-3; 7 nucleotides agree with TRBD1. The CDR3 runs to 15 residues. CDR1 MDHEN and CDR2 SYDVKM come from the germline V gene. V was pared by 6 bases and J by 1 base, with 6 bases of the junction left unmatched. The CDR3 region has the DNA TGTGCCAGCAGCTCCCACAGGGGATCTGGAAACACCATATATTTT. Translated: CASSSHRGSGNTIYF.

The chain links TRBV5-1 to TRBJ1-1; 9 nucleotides line up with TRBD1. With 6 bases clipped from V and 1 base from J, the junction kept 4 bases outside the gene matches. Germline V CDR1 and CDR2: SGHRS, YFSETQ. The CDR3 has 14 residues. The CDR3 protein is CASNRDRANTEAFF. DNA of the CDR3: TGCGCCAGCAACCGGGACAGGGCGAACACTGAAGCTTTCTTT.

This clone appeared a single time. The chain has TRBV9 and TRBJ2-7, with 12 bases identical to TRBD1. The CDR3 has 15 residues. V lost 4 bases, J lost 2 bases, and 4 bases stayed unmatched. Germline V gives CDR1 SGDLS, CDR2 YYNGEE. This CDR3 is CASSTGTGGPYEQYF. The DNA of the CDR3 is TGTGCCAGCAGCACAGGGACAGGGGGCCCCTACGAGCAGTACTTC.

The chain combines TRBV4-3 with TRBJ2-3, with unresolved D. Trimming stripped 2 bases from V and 1 base from J, with 16 bases between. Germline CDR1 and CDR2: LGHNA and YSLEER. The CDR3 is 17 residues long. CDR3 protein: CASSQQYGQKGTDTQYF. The CDR3 DNA is TGCGCCAGCAGCCAACAGTACGGCCAGAAAGGCACAGATACGCAGTATTTT.

The V gene is TRBV5-1, the J gene TRBJ1-4, with a tentative D call TRBD1 (5 bases). The CDR3 is made up of 13 amino acids. Trimming pared 0 bases from V and 12 bases from J, leaving 12 bases between. CDR1 and CDR2 (germline): SGHRS, YFSETQ. DNA for the CDR3: TGCGCCAGCAGCTTGGCTGCCGACAGCGAACTGTTTTTT. The encoded protein is CASSLAADSELFF.

The chain employs TRBV7-6 and TRBJ2-7, with 7 bases identical to TRBD2. This CDR3 region has 13 residues. Germline V gene lookup returns CDR1 SGHVS and CDR2 FNYEAQ. The junction had 7 bases not matched to a gene; V was cut back by 5 bases and J by 6 bases. CDR3 nucleotide sequence: TGTGCCAGCAGCCCCTCACTAGCGCCCGAGCAGTACTTC. As protein: CASSPSLAPEQYF.

This chain uses TRBV5-1 with TRBJ2-3, with D tentatively TRBD2 (7 bases). The CDR3 has 15 amino acids. Trimming pared 4 bases from V and 1 base from J, leaving 13 bases between. Per germline, CDR1 SGHRS and CDR2 YFSETQ. Here the CDR3 reads CASSLRGPGTDTQYF. As DNA, the CDR3 is TGCGCCAGCAGCCTGCGGGGGCCGGGCACAGATACGCAGTATTTT. Variable domain in full (rest from reference TRBV5-1 and TRBJ2-3): KAGVTQTPRYLIKTRGQQVTLSCSPISGHRSVSWYQQTPGQGLQFLFEYFSETQRNKGNFPGRFSGRQFSNSRSEMNVSTLELGDSALYLCASSLRGPGTDTQYFGPGTRLTVL.

The chain recombines TRBV6-5 with TRBJ2-3, with D maybe TRBD2 (6 bases). The germline CDR1 and CDR2 sequences are MNHEY and SVGAGI. The CDR3 is 15 residues long. V lost 3 bases and J 0 bases, leaving 10 bases between the germline ends. The CDR3 loop is CASSYNRGSTDTQYF. CDR3 bases: TGTGCCAGCAGTTATAATCGGGGGAGCACAGATACGCAGTATTTT.

The V call is TRBV5-1, the J call TRBJ2-3; perhaps TRBD2 as D (6 bases). Trimming left V 0 bases short and J 2 bases short, with 7 bases between. This CDR3 comprises 14 residues. Germline CDR1 SGHRS, CDR2 YFSETQ. The CDR3 loop is CASSLGRDTDTQYF. CDR3 sequence (DNA): TGCGCCAGCAGCTTGGGGCGGGACACAGATACGCAGTATTTT.

The genes are TRBV4-1 and TRBJ2-3, with D possibly being TRBD1 or TRBD2 (6 bases each). Germline V gene lookup returns CDR1 MGHRA and CDR2 YSYEKL. The CDR3 has 16 residues. The V gene lost 4 bases and the J gene lost 0 bases, with 14 bases spanning the gap. CDR3 bases: TGCGCCAGCAGCCGGACCGGGGGCACTAGCACAGATACGCAGTATTTT. It specifies CASSRTGGTSTDTQYF.

To note about this clone: At the DNA level, this CDR3 is encoded by other sequences in the same sample as well. V is TRBV30 and J is TRBJ1-3; D perhaps matches TRBD1 (5 bases). The germline V gene has CDR1 GTSNPN and CDR2 SVGIG (reference sequence). The V and J ends lost 0 bases and 2 bases respectively, with 5 bases between them. The CDR3 sequence is 13 residues long. CDR3 sequence (DNA): TGTGCCTGGAGTGTACAGGCTGGAAACACCATATATTTT. This gives the protein CAWSVQAGNTIYF.

This clone was seen only once. The chain combines TRBV27 with TRBJ2-2; 9 nucleotides line up with TRBD2. The CDR3 has 16 residues. Losses at the gene ends were 5 bases for V and 7 bases for J; bases not matched to a gene: 11. From germline, CDR1 is MNHEY and CDR2 SMNVEV (reference sequence). The CDR3 DNA follows: TGTGCCAGCAGTACCAATAGCGGGAGAGGGAACGGGGAGCTGTTTTTT. Protein sequence: CASSTNSGRGNGELFF.

The gene calls are TRBV4-1 and TRBJ2-7; D not certain. Germline CDR1 and CDR2: MGHRA and YSYEKL. The CDR3 loop spans 15 amino acids. V lost 0 bases and J 0 bases, leaving 9 bases between the germline ends. The CDR3 here is CASSQEDGTSYEQYF. CDR3 nucleotides: TGCGCCAGCAGCCAAGAGGACGGAACCTCCTACGAGCAGTACTTC.

The rearrangement uses TRBV29-1 and TRBJ2-2, with a possible D match to TRBD2 (5 bases). Per the germline V gene, CDR1 is SQVTM and CDR2 is ANQGSEA. V dropped 5 bases and J dropped 6 bases, with 10 bases sitting between them. This CDR3 is 12 amino acids long. This CDR3 reads CSVNSAAGELFF. CDR3 nucleotides: TGCAGCGTTAATAGCGCCGCCGGGGAGCTGTTTTTT.

This chain connects TRBV5-6 to TRBJ1-2; TRBD1 matches at 8 bases. Germline CDR1 and CDR2: SGHDT and YYEEEE. This CDR3 comprises 15 residues. The V and J ends lost 0 bases and 5 bases, in that order; junction bases with no gene match: 6. CDR3 residues: CASSLGQGSGYGYTF. DNA for the CDR3: TGTGCCAGCAGCTTGGGACAGGGGAGTGGGTATGGCTACACCTTC.

The table lists this clone with a count of one. The chain carries TRBV11-3 and TRBJ2-7; tentative D call: TRBD1 (6 bases). This CDR3 comprises 14 residues. The V gene lost 5 bases and the J gene lost 5 bases, with 16 bases spanning the gap. Germline V gene data show CDR1 as SGHNT and CDR2 as YENEEA. The CDR3 protein is CASSQTGLPNEQYF. For the CDR3, the DNA is TGTGCCAGCAGCCAGACAGGCTTGCCAAACGAGCAGTACTTC. Together with reference TRBV11-3 and TRBJ2-7, the CDR3 gives the full variable domain: EAGVVQSPRYKIIEKKQPVAFWCNPISGHNTLYWYLQNLGQGPELLIRYENEEAVDDSQLPKDRFSAERLKGVDSTLKIQPAELGDSAVYLCASSQTGLPNEQYFGPGTRLTVT.

The chain combines TRBV18 with TRBJ1-5; TRBD1 is a possible D gene (5 bases). CDR1 is KGHSH, CDR2 LQKENI, per germline. The CDR3 is 16 residues long. V lost 1 base and J 2 bases, leaving 12 bases between the germline ends. The CDR3, as DNA: TGTGCCAGCTCACCACGGGCGGGGGATGGCAATCAGCCCCAGCATTTT. This codes for CASSPRAGDGNQPQHF. Combining the CDR3 with reference TRBV18 and TRBJ1-5 gives the whole variable domain NAGVMQNPRHLVRRRGQEARLRCSPMKGHSHVYWYRQLPEEGLKFMVYLQKENIIDESGMPKERFSAEFPKEGPSILRIQQVVRGDSAAYFCASSPRAGDGNQPQHFGDGTRLSIL.

This clone was found once. The chain combines TRBV29-1 with TRBJ1-2; tentatively, D is TRBD1 (6 bases). CDR1 is SQVTM, CDR2 ANQGSEA, per germline. Trimming removed 4 bases at V and 4 bases at J, with 16 bases between. This CDR3 has 14 amino acids. DNA of the CDR3: TGCAGCGTTGGGAACAGGGATCGAGGCTATGGCTACACCTTC. This sequence encodes CSVGNRDRGYGYTF. Using reference TRBV29-1 and TRBJ1-2 for the parts outside the CDR3, the full variable domain is SAVISQKPSRDICQRGTSLTIQCQVDSQVTMMFWYRQQPGQSLTLIATANQGSEATYESGFVIDKFPISRPNLTFSTLTVSNMSPEDSSIYLCSVGNRDRGYGYTFGSGTRLTVV.

The chain links TRBV6-1 to TRBJ2-3, with 8 bases matching TRBD2. This CDR3 spans 14 amino acids. Germline CDR1 and CDR2: MNHNS and SASEGT. Trimming took 5 bases from V and 8 from J; bases not matched to a gene: 9. This CDR3 is CASSRAGDGATQYF. In DNA, the CDR3 is TGTGCCAGCAGTCGAGCGGGAGACGGGGCTACGCAGTATTTT.

The rearrangement joins TRBV27 to TRBJ1-1; 8 bases are shared with TRBD1. The trim removed 5 bases at V and 0 bases at J, leaving 8 bases unmatched. The germline gives CDR1 MNHEY, CDR2 SMNVEV (reference sequence). CDR3 length: 16 amino acids. The CDR3 protein is CASSLGQALLNTEAFF. CDR3 DNA sequence: TGTGCCAGCAGTCTGGGACAGGCGCTGCTGAACACTGAAGCTTTCTTT.